One sample yielded the 25 T cell receptor beta chains listed below, sequenced in a study of cytomegalovirus exposure and HLA in healthy donors. The PCR ran on 60 Vbeta and 13 Jbeta primers. Measured with immunoSEQ multiplex PCR; TCRdb has only the in-frame clones, and not every one. The sample lists around 150,000 clones; 75% to 85% were seen once. Input material: PBMCs. These receptors were collected from a human donor in good health.

The chain uses TRBV10-3 and TRBJ1-4; weak D call: TRBD1 (6 bases). Germline V lookup: CDR1 ENHRY, CDR2 SYGVKD. V lost 3 bases, J lost 8 bases, and 7 bases lay in between. CDR3 size: 12 residues. Here the CDR3 DNA reads TGTGCCATCAGTGAAGACAGGGAAAAACTGTTTTTT. Its protein product is CAISEDREKLFF.

This chain uses TRBV5-1 with TRBJ1-1; maybe TRBD1 (6 bases). Germline V CDR1 and CDR2: SGHRS, YFSETQ. Trimming shortened V by 2 bases and J by 5 bases, and 10 bases separated the two germline ends. The CDR3 totals 13 residues. CDR3 sequence reads: CASSLQGVTEAFF. The CDR3 DNA reads as TGCGCCAGCAGCTTACAGGGAGTAACTGAAGCTTTCTTT. The full variable domain, its missing parts supplied by reference TRBV5-1 and TRBJ1-1, is KAGVTQTPRYLIKTRGQQVTLSCSPISGHRSVSWYQQTPGQGLQFLFEYFSETQRNKGNFPGRFSGRQFSNSRSEMNVSTLELGDSALYLCASSLQGVTEAFFGQGTRLTVV.

The rearrangement links TRBV5-1 to TRBJ2-1, with TRBD1 matching over 9 bases. Per the germline V gene, CDR1 is SGHRS and CDR2 is YFSETQ. The CDR3 is made up of 15 amino acids. The V gene end was trimmed by 4 bases and the J gene end by 6 bases; junction bases not matched to a gene: 8. This CDR3 is CASSRPGQGANEQFF. The CDR3 nucleotides read TGCGCCAGCAGCCGGCCGGGACAGGGAGCCAATGAGCAGTTCTTC.

CDR3 in DNA: TGCAGCGTTGAAGAGTACGCAGGGAGGAGGGACGGCTACACCTTC. Translation: CSVEEYAGRRDGYTF. The gene calls are TRBV29-1 and TRBJ1-2; TRBD1 might be the D (5 bases). This CDR3 comprises 15 residues. The V gene lost 0 bases and the J gene lost 8 bases, with 19 bases spanning the gap. CDR1 is SQVTM, CDR2 ANQGSEA, per germline.

The gene calls are TRBV25-1 and TRBJ2-1; TRBD1 matches at 7 bases. CDR3 length equals 15 residues. Germline assignment: CDR1 MGHDK and CDR2 SYGVNS. V dropped 7 bases and J dropped 4; count of bases not matched to a gene: 10. The CDR3 reads CASNDRDSSYNEQFF. DNA for the CDR3: TGTGCCAGCAACGACCGGGACAGTAGTTACAATGAGCAGTTCTTC.

This chain links TRBV5-1 with TRBJ2-2; D unresolved. This CDR3 region has 13 residues. Per germline, CDR1 SGHRS and CDR2 YFSETQ. Trimming pared 4 bases from V and 3 bases from J, leaving 7 bases between. Written as DNA, the CDR3 is TGCGCCAGCAGCCTGAGATACACCGGGGAGCTGTTTTTT. Its translation is CASSLRYTGELFF.

The rearrangement joins TRBV6-1 to TRBJ1-1; D may be TRBD1 (5 bases). The ends were cut back, 7 bases at V and 1 base at J, with 13 bases in the middle. CDR3 length: 14 residues. CDR1 is MNHNS and CDR2 is SASEGT in the germline V gene. In DNA form, the CDR3 reads TGTGCCAGCACCCCGGCGGGGACGAACACTGAAGCTTTCTTT. This sequence encodes CASTPAGTNTEAFF.

This chain uses TRBV19 with TRBJ2-1; no reliable D call. Per the germline V gene, CDR1 is LNHDA and CDR2 is SQIVND (reference sequence). Trimming took 6 bases from V and 0 from J, leaving 12 bases between them. The CDR3 covers 15 residues. As DNA, the CDR3 is TGTGCCAGTAGCCAACTAATGGCCTCCTACAATGAGCAGTTCTTC. This encodes CASSQLMASYNEQFF.

The rearrangement uses TRBV7-2 and TRBJ2-3; no reliable D call. V was cut by 6 bases and J by 2 bases, with 12 bases left in between. The V gene's germline CDR1 is SGHTA and CDR2 FQGNSA. The CDR3 has 14 amino acids. The CDR3 here is CASSRDSYTDTQYF. As DNA, the CDR3 is TGTGCCAGCAGTCGCGACTCATACACAGATACGCAGTATTTT.

This chain joins TRBV5-4 and TRBJ2-1; 7 nucleotides match TRBD1. Germline lookup yields CDR1 SGHNT and CDR2 YYREEE (reference sequence). V gave up 6 bases and J gave up 2 bases; unmatched junction bases: 8. The length of the CDR3 is 15 residues. The CDR3 loop reads CASNRDRAAYNEQFF. CDR3 DNA sequence: TGTGCCAGCAACCGGGACAGAGCCGCCTACAATGAGCAGTTCTTC. The full variable domain, its missing parts supplied by reference TRBV5-4 and TRBJ2-1, is ETGVTQSPTHLIKTRGQQVTLRCSSQSGHNTVSWYQQALGQGPQFIFQYYREEENGRGNFPPRFSGLQFPNYSSELNVNALELDDSALYLCASNRDRAAYNEQFFGPGTRLTVL.

The chain is built from TRBV28 and TRBJ1-5; 7 bases agree with TRBD1. The CDR3 runs to 12 residues. V lost 11 bases, J lost 1 base, and 2 bases stayed unmatched. CDR1 and CDR2 from the germline V gene are MDHEN and SYDVKM. The CDR3 sequence: CAAQGSNQPQHF. CDR3 bases: TGTGCCGCACAGGGGAGCAATCAGCCCCAGCATTTT.

This clone was recorded a few times. The V and J genes are TRBV30 and TRBJ2-5, with D perhaps matching TRBD2 (6 bases). The CDR3 consists of 11 residues. Trimming removed 5 bases at V and 7 bases at J, with 11 bases between. Germline V gives CDR1 GTSNPN, CDR2 SVGIG (reference sequence). CDR3 coding DNA: TGTGCCTGGGGCGTCGGGGGGACCCAGTACTTC. It encodes CAWGVGGTQYF.

The chain employs TRBV6-1 and TRBJ1-1; D uncertain. Trimming shortened V by 5 bases and J by 0 bases, and 10 bases separated the two germline ends. The CDR3 contains 14 residues. Germline V gene sequence: CDR1 MNHNS, CDR2 SASEGT. The CDR3 region has the DNA TGTGCCAGCAGTAGGGAGGTCATGAACACTGAAGCTTTCTTT. Amino acid sequence: CASSREVMNTEAFF.

This chain uses TRBV18 with TRBJ2-1; D possibly corresponds to TRBD2 (5 bases). Germline V gives CDR1 KGHSH, CDR2 LQKENI. Trimming cost V 1 base and J 5 bases, with 27 bases left between them. This CDR3 is 20 amino acids long. The CDR3 DNA sequence: TGTGCCAGCTCACCACGGGCAGAGTACAACGGACTCGCGTGGGACAATGAGCAGTTCTTC. This gives the protein CASSPRAEYNGLAWDNEQFF. Supplemented by reference TRBV18 and TRBJ2-1, the full variable domain reads NAGVMQNPRHLVRRRGQEARLRCSPMKGHSHVYWYRQLPEEGLKFMVYLQKENIIDESGMPKERFSAEFPKEGPSILRIQQVVRGDSAAYFCASSPRAEYNGLAWDNEQFFGPGTRLTVL.

In its sample, this clone was seen a few times. As DNA, the CDR3 is TGTGCCATCAGTGACTCTCCTCTAAGTGCAGATACGCAGTATTTT. It codes for CAISDSPLSADTQYF. The gene calls are TRBV10-3 and TRBJ2-3, with D uncertain. Germline-derived CDR1 and CDR2 are ENHRY and SYGVKD. The CDR3 has 15 amino acids. Trimming cost V 3 bases and J 4 bases, with 14 bases left between them.

V usage is TRBV10-2 and J usage is TRBJ2-3, with D possibly being TRBD2 (6 bases). This CDR3 contains 15 residues. Per germline, CDR1 WSHSY and CDR2 SAAADI. V was cut by 0 bases and J by 7 bases, with 14 bases left in between. CDR3 amino acids: CASSESGTSWHTQYF. In DNA form, the CDR3 reads TGCGCCAGCAGTGAGTCGGGAACTAGCTGGCATACGCAGTATTTT.

The chain combines TRBV19 with TRBJ2-5; TRBD1 aligns across 12 bases. Gene TRBJ2-7 matches the end of the DNA better, so the J call may be wrong. The germline V gene encodes CDR1 LNHDA and CDR2 SQIVND (reference sequence). The length of the CDR3 is 15 residues. The CDR3 DNA is TGTGCCAGTAGTATAACCGGGACAGGGGGCAACGAGCAGTACTTC. It codes for CASSITGTGGNEQYF.

V is TRBV28 and J is TRBJ2-4; D gene ambiguous. CDR1 and CDR2 from the germline V gene are MDHEN and SYDVKM. V lost 8 bases to trimming and J lost 8 bases, with 13 bases between them. The CDR3 sequence is 12 residues long. CDR3 protein: CASAGTQHIQYF. DNA for the CDR3: TGTGCCAGCGCCGGCACACAGCACATTCAGTACTTC.

V is TRBV27 and J is TRBJ2-7, with TRBD1 matching 7 bases. The ends lost 5 bases at V and 3 bases at J; junction bases unmatched: 10. CDR3 length: 15 residues. In germline, CDR1 is MNHEY, CDR2 SMNVEV (reference sequence). CDR3 region: CASSPRLGQVYEQYF. CDR3 nucleotide sequence: TGTGCCAGCAGTCCTCGACTCGGACAGGTCTACGAGCAGTACTTC.

This chain connects TRBV7-9 to TRBJ2-3; 8 nucleotides line up with TRBD2. The CDR3 runs to 15 residues. The V segment lost 3 bases and the J segment 6 bases; nucleotides outside the gene matches: 8. CDR1 SEHNR and CDR2 FQNEAQ come from the germline V gene (reference sequence). The CDR3 nucleotides read TGTGCCAGCAGCTTCAACCTCGGACTAGCTGATACGCAGTATTTT. It codes for CASSFNLGLADTQYF. The full variable domain, its missing parts supplied by reference TRBV7-9 and TRBJ2-3, is DTGVSQNPRHKITKRGQNVTFRCDPISEHNRLYWYRQTLGQGPEFLTYFQNEAQLEKSRLLSDRFSAERPKGSFSTLEIQRTEQGDSAMYLCASSFNLGLADTQYFGPGTRLTVL.

The gene calls are TRBV6-1 and TRBJ1-2; no reliable D call. The CDR3 spans 13 residues. Trimming stripped 4 bases from V and 3 bases from J, with 9 bases between. Germline V gene sequence: CDR1 MNHNS, CDR2 SASEGT. The CDR3 DNA reads TGTGCCAGCAGTGTGGCCATCTACTATGGCTACACCTTC. It encodes CASSVAIYYGYTF.

The V and J genes are TRBV27 and TRBJ1-6; 8 bases map to TRBD1. Trimming took 5 bases from V and 6 from J; bases not matched to a gene: 3. The CDR3 loop spans 14 amino acids. In germline, CDR1 is MNHEY, CDR2 SMNVEV (reference sequence). The CDR3 is CASSVGQGNSPLHF. Written as DNA, the CDR3 is TGTGCCAGCAGTGTCGGACAGGGTAATTCACCCCTCCACTTT.

This clone came up a few times. The V gene is TRBV27, the J gene TRBJ2-7, with 7 bases identical to TRBD2. V gave up 2 bases and J gave up 2 bases; unmatched junction bases: 3. CDR1 and CDR2 (germline): MNHEY, SMNVEV (reference sequence). CDR3 length: 14 residues. The CDR3 DNA is TGTGCCAGCAGTTTACGCGGGAGTCCCTACGAGCAGTACTTC. Protein: CASSLRGSPYEQYF.

This chain connects TRBV29-1 to TRBJ2-1, with TRBD1 as a possible D gene (6 bases). Germline loops: CDR1 SQVTM, CDR2 ANQGSEA. The CDR3 loop spans 15 amino acids. V was cut by 2 bases and J by 0 bases, with 11 bases left in between. Here the CDR3 DNA reads TGCAGCGTTGAATGGGGGCTGAGCTCCTACAATGAGCAGTTCTTC. As protein: CSVEWGLSSYNEQFF.

V gene TRBV7-2 combines with J gene TRBJ2-1; D gene ambiguous. This CDR3 comprises 13 residues. The germline V and J ends were trimmed by 5 bases and 4 bases, with 9 bases remaining between them. The germline V gene has CDR1 SGHTA and CDR2 FQGNSA. CDR3 in amino acids: CASSQTLYNEQFF. CDR3 DNA sequence: TGTGCCAGCAGCCAGACTCTATACAATGAGCAGTTCTTC. The variable domain in full, with the rest retrieved from reference TRBV7-2 and TRBJ2-1, is GAGVSQSPSNKVTEKGKDVELRCDPISGHTALYWYRQSLGQGLEFLIYFQGNSAPDKSGLPSDRFSAERTGGSVSTLTIQRTQQEDSAVYLCASSQTLYNEQFFGPGTRLTVL.